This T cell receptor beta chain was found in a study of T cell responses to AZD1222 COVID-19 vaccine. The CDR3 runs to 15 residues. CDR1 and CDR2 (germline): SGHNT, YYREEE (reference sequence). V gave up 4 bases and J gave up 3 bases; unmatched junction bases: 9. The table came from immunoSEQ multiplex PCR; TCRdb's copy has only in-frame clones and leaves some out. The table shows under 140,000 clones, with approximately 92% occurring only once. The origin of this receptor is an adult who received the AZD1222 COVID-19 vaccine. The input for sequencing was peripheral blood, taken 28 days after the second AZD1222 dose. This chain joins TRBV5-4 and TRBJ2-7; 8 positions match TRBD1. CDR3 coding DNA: TGTGCCAGCAGCGATACAGGGGGGAAGGGCTACGAGCAGTACTTC. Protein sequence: CASSDTGGKGYEQYF.